This record looks at one T cell receptor beta chain sequence and its context. Per the original methods: Reference gene primers were amplified, and this amplification served to estimate nucleated cell counts. Sequenced by immunoSEQ multiplex PCR; TCRdb stores in-frame clones only, minus some. V, J and clone size were drawn from that table, and D and trimming were deduced from the DNA. The sample has roughly 400,000 clones, 90% seen once; the top ten hold 0.6% to 0.7%. This sample was taken from a study of blood T cell repertoires in COVID-19. Trimming pared 5 bases from V and 6 bases from J, leaving 16 bases between. There are 15 residues in the CDR3. Germline CDR1 and CDR2: LNHDA and SQIVND (reference sequence).

Specimen: PBMCs or T cells enriched from blood (not recorded which). The rearrangement joins TRBV19 to TRBJ1-4; D perhaps matches TRBD1 (5 bases). The receptor comes from a man aged 18 to 29 who had recovered from COVID-19. CDR3 nucleotide sequence: TGTGCCAGTAGTGTTGGTTGGCAGGGCGATGAAAAACTGTTTTTT. Its translation: CASSVGWQGDEKLFF.